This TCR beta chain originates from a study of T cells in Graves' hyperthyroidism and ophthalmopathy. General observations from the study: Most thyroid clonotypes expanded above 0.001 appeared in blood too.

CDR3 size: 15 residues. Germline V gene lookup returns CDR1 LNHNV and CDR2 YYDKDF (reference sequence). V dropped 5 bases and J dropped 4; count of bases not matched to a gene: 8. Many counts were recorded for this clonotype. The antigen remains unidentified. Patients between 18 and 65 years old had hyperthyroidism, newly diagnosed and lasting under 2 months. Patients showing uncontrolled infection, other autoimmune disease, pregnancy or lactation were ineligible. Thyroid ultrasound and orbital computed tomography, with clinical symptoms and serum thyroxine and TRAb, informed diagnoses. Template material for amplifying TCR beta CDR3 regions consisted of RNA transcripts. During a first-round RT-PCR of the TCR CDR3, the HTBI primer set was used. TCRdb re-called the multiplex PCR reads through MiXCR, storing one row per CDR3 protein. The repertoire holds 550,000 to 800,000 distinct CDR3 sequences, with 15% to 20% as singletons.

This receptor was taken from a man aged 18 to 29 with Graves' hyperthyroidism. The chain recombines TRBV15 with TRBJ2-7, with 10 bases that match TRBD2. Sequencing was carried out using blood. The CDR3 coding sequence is TGTGCCACCAGCGGGCTGACTAGCGGGTTTTACGAGCAGTACTTC. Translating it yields CATSGLTSGFYEQYF. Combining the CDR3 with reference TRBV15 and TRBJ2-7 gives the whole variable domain DAMVIQNPRYQVTQFGKPVTLSCSQTLNHNVMYWYQQKSSQAPKLLFHYYDKDFNNEADTPDNFQSRRPNTSFCFLDIRSPGLGDTAMYLCATSGLTSGFYEQYFGPGTRLTVT.